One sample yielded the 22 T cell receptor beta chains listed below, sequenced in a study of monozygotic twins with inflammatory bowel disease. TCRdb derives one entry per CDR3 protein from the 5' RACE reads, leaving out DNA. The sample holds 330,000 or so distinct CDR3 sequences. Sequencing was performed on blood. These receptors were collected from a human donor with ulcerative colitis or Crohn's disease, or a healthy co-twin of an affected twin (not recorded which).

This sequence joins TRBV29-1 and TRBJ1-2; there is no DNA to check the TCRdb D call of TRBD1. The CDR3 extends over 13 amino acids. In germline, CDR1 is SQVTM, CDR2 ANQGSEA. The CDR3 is CSASEGQGHGYTF.

CDR3 residues: CATTTSLAKTQYF. This chain uses TRBV5-6 with TRBJ2-5; the TCRdb D gene call, TRBD2, has no DNA to confirm it. The CDR3 consists of 13 residues. Germline assignment: CDR1 SGHDT and CDR2 YYEEEE.

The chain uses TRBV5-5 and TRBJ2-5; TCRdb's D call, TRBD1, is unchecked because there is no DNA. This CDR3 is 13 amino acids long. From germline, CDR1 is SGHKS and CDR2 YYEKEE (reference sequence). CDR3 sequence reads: CASGLWDRLTQYF.

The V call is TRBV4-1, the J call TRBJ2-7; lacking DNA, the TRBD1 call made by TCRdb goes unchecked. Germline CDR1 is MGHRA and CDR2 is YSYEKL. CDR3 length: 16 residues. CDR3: CASSHKAPFDRGEQYF.

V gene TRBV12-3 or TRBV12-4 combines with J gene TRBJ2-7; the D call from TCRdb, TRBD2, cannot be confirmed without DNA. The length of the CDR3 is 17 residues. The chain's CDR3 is CASSAAGLAGPAAEQYF.

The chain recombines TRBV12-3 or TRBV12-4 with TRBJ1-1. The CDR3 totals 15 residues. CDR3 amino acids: CASSLDLPTTAEAFF.

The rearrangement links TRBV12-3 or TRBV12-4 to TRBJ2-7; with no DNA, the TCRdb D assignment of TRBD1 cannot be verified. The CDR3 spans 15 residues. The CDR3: CASSSRDRRSYEQYF.

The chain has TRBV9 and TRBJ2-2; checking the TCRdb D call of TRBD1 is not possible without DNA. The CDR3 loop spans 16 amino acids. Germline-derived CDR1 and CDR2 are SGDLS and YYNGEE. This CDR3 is CASSVDMAGAGGELFF.

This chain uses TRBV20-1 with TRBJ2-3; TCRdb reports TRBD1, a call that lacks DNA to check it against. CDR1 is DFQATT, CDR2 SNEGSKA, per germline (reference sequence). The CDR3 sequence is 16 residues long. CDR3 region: CSAMSLAGVGTDTQYF.

The CDR3 spells CASSPPGTIQETQYF. This chain joins TRBV28 and TRBJ2-5; the TCRdb D gene call, TRBD2, has no DNA to confirm it. This CDR3 comprises 15 residues. Looked up from germline, CDR1 is MDHEN and CDR2 is SYDVKM. The complete variable domain, with remaining parts taken from reference TRBV28 and TRBJ2-5, reads DVKVTQSSRYLVKRTGEKVFLECVQDMDHENMFWYRQDPGLGLRLIYFSYDVKMKEKGDIPEGYSVSREKKERFSLILESASTNQTSMYLCASSPPGTIQETQYFGPGTRLLVL.

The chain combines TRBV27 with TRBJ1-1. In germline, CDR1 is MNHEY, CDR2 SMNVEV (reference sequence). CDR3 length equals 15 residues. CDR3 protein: CASSFRGYMNTEAFF.

Here the CDR3 reads CASSGAAGAYNEQFF. The chain employs TRBV5-5 and TRBJ2-1; the D call from TCRdb, TRBD2, cannot be confirmed without DNA. The CDR3 runs 15 residues. From germline, CDR1 is SGHKS and CDR2 YYEKEE (reference sequence).

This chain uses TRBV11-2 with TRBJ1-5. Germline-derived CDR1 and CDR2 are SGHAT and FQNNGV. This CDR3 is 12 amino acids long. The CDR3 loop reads CASSFIGQPQHF.

The CDR3 loop is CATSRDQEAGWADTQYF. The chain has TRBV15 and TRBJ2-3; the TCRdb call, TRBD2, lacks DNA for checking. This CDR3 region has 17 residues. The V gene's germline CDR1 is LNHNV and CDR2 YYDKDF (reference sequence).

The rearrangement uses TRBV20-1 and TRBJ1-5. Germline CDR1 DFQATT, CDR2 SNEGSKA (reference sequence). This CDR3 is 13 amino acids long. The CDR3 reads CSAARIMGQPQHF.

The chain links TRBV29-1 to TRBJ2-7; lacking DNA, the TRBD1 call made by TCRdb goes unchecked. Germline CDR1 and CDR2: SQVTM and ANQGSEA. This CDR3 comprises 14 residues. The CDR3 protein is CSVEAYGGGGEQYF.

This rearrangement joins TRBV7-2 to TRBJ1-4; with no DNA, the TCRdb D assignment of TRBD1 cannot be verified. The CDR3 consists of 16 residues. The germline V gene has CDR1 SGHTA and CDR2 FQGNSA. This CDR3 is CASSLLPGRTNEKLFF.

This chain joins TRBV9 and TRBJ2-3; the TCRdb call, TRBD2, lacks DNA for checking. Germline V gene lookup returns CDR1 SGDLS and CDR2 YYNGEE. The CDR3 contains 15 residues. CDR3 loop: CASSVASGIWDTQYF.

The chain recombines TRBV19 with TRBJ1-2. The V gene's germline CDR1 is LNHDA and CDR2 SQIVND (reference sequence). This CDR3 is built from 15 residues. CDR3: CASSMVGGASYGYTF.

This CDR3 reads CASSTWTGFGGVTF. V is TRBV7-2 and J is TRBJ1-2; TCRdb's assignment of TRBD1 cannot be checked, as there is no DNA. The CDR3 totals 14 residues. CDR1 is SGHTA and CDR2 is FQGNSA in the germline V gene.

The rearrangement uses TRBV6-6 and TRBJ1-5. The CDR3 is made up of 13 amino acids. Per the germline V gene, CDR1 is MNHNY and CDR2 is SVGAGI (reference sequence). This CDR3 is CTSSPYSNQPQHF.

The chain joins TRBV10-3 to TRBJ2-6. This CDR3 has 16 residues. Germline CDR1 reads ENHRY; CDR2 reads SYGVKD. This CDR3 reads CAISDYRSSGANVLTF.